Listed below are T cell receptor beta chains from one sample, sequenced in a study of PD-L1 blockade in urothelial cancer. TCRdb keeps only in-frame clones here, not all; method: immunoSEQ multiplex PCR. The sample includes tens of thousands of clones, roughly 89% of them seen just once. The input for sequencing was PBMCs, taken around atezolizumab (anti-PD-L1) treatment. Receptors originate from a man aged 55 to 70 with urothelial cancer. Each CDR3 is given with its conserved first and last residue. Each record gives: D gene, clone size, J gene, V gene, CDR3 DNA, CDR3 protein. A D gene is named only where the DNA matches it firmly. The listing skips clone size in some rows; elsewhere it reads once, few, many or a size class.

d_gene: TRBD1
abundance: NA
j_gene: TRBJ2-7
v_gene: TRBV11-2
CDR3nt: TGTGCCAGCAGCCAACAGACAGGGCCCTACGAGCAGTACTTC
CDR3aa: CASSQQTGPYEQYF

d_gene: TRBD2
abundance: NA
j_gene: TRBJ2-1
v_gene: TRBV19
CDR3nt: TGTGCCAGTAGTATCTCATACGGGAGGGCCGGTCCGTTCTTC
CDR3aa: CASSISYGRAGPFF

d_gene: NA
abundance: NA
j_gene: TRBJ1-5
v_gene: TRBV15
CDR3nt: TGTGCCACCAGGAAGGAAAGGGGTCAGCCCCAGCATTTT
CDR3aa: CATRKERGQPQHF

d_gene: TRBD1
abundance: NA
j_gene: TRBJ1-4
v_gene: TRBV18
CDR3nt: TGTGCCAGCTCTCCCGGGCAGGGGGGAGAAAAACTGTTTTTT
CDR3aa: CASSPGQGGEKLFF

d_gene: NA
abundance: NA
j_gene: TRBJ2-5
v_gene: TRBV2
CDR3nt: TGTGCCAGCCGGGAGCAAGGGGAGACCCAGTACTTC
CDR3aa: CASREQGETQYF

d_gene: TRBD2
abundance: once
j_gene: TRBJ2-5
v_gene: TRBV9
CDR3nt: TGTGCCAGCAGCGCGGGGACTAGCGGGGAACAAGAGACCCAGTACTTC
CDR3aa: CASSAGTSGEQETQYF

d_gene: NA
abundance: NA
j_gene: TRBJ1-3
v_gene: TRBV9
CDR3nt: TGTGCCAGCAGACATCAGGAATGGGACACCATATATTTT
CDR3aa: CASRHQEWDTIYF

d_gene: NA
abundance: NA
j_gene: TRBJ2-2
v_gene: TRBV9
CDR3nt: TGTGCCAGCAGCGTTAAAGGGGACACCGGGGAGCTGTTTTTT
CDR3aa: CASSVKGDTGELFF

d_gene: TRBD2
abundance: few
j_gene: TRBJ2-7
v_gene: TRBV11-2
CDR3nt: TGTGCCAGCAGCTTAGTGGCGGGAGGGACCTACGAGCAGTACTTC
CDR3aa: CASSLVAGGTYEQYF

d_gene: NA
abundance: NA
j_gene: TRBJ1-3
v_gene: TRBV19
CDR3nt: TGTGCCAGTCTCGACGGAGGAGGGGTTGGAAACACCATATATTTT
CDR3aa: CASLDGGGVGNTIYF

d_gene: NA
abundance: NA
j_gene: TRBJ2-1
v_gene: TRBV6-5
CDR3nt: TGTGCCAGCAGCCGGCCGGGGGACAATGAGCAGTTCTTC
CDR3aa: CASSRPGDNEQFF